This entry lists 30 T cell receptor beta chains sequenced from one sample in a study of response to subunit inactivated influenza vaccine. TCRdb re-derived calls from the RT-PCR reads in MiXCR, one entry per CDR3 protein. This sample has fewer than 800,000 distinct CDR3 sequences, with 15% to 19% found just once. The input for sequencing was PBMCs from blood, taken 11 to 12 days after vaccination. The receptors come from a man aged 45-65 years who received an inactivated influenza vaccine.

A few counts support this clonotype. The rearrangement links TRBV7-9 to TRBJ2-1; D gene uncertain. The V end lost 1 base, the J end lost 13 bases, and 17 bases lay between the germline ends. The CDR3 is 14 residues long. Germline V gene lookup returns CDR1 SEHNR and CDR2 FQNEAQ (reference sequence). CDR3 loop: CASSLEGSGSPQFF. CDR3 in DNA: TGTGCCAGCAGCTTAGAAGGGTCGGGTAGTCCACAGTTCTTC.

This rearrangement joins TRBV7-9 to TRBJ1-6, with 7 bases fitting TRBD1. The CDR3 sequence is 14 residues long. Germline CDR1 is SEHNR and CDR2 is FQNEAQ (reference sequence). Trimming at V came to 5 bases and at J to 7 bases, leaving 5 bases not matched to a gene. The CDR3 DNA reads as TGTGCCAGCAGCCGGGACAGTGGCAATTCACCCCTCCACTTT. Amino acids: CASSRDSGNSPLHF. Supplemented by reference TRBV7-9 and TRBJ1-6, the full variable domain reads DTGVSQNPRHKITKRGQNVTFRCDPISEHNRLYWYRQTLGQGPEFLTYFQNEAQLEKSRLLSDRFSAERPKGSFSTLEIQRTEQGDSAMYLCASSRDSGNSPLHFGNGTRLTVT.

This clonotype was counted between two and nine times. This chain uses TRBV24-1 with TRBJ2-1, with 11 nucleotides matching TRBD2. Germline assignment: CDR1 KGHDR and CDR2 SFDVKD. The CDR3 consists of 15 residues. V lost 2 bases, J lost 9 bases, and 5 bases stayed unmatched. Here the CDR3 DNA reads TGTGCCACCAGTGATTATACTAGCGGGGGTTCTGAGCAGTTCTTC. It is translated as CATSDYTSGGSEQFF.

This chain joins TRBV29-1 and TRBJ2-1, with D possibly matching TRBD2 (6 bases). Trimming left V 4 bases short and J 2 bases short, with 6 bases between. The CDR3 sequence is 12 residues long. CDR1 and CDR2 (germline): SQVTM, ANQGSEA. CDR3 protein: CSVGGTYNEQFF. CDR3 in DNA: TGCAGCGTTGGCGGGACCTACAATGAGCAGTTCTTC.

The V and J genes are TRBV2 and TRBJ2-1; 8 bases match TRBD1. The CDR3 is 17 amino acids. V trimming: 5 bases; J trimming: 2 bases; junction bases outside the gene matches: 11. The germline gives CDR1 SNHLY, CDR2 FYNNEI. CDR3 sequence reads: CASSRSQGALTYNEQFF. CDR3 nucleotides: TGTGCCAGCAGTAGGAGTCAGGGGGCCCTAACCTACAATGAGCAGTTCTTC.

This clonotype was seen a handful of times. The rearrangement links TRBV7-2 to TRBJ2-5; 8 positions agree with TRBD1. Trimming took 3 bases from V and 5 from J; bases not matched to a gene: 8. Germline CDR1 SGHTA, CDR2 FQGNSA. This CDR3 contains 15 residues. The CDR3: CASSLDRATFETQYF. DNA of the CDR3: TGTGCCAGCAGCTTGGACAGGGCTACATTCGAGACCCAGTACTTC.

The chain is built from TRBV20-1 and TRBJ1-1; D remains ambiguous. This CDR3 contains 12 residues. V was shortened by 3 bases and J by 6 bases, with 11 bases between the two germline ends. CDR1 DFQATT and CDR2 SNEGSKA come from the germline V gene (reference sequence). In DNA form, the CDR3 reads TGCAGTGCTAGCCGGGCGGAACCTGAAGCTTTCTTT. Amino acids: CSASRAEPEAFF.

The chain joins TRBV6-5 to TRBJ2-7; TRBD1 aligns across 9 bases. This CDR3 is built from 14 residues. Germline V CDR1 and CDR2: MNHEY, SVGAGI. The junction had 5 bases not matched to a gene; V was cut back by 2 bases and J by 6 bases. The CDR3 DNA reads TGTGCCAGCAGTTACCGGGACAGGGTCCCCGAGCAGTACTTC. This sequence encodes CASSYRDRVPEQYF.

This clonotype has just a few counts. The chain combines TRBV4-3 with TRBJ2-1, with 12 bases identical to TRBD2. Looked up from germline, CDR1 is LGHNA and CDR2 is YSLEER. There are 17 residues in the CDR3. The V and J ends lost 0 bases and 4 bases, in that order; junction bases with no gene match: 4. The CDR3: CASSQDFGTSGYNEQFF. CDR3 DNA sequence: TGCGCCAGCAGCCAAGATTTTGGGACTAGCGGGTACAATGAGCAGTTCTTC.

The rearrangement joins TRBV21-1 to TRBJ2-1. TRBV21-1 is annotated as a pseudogene. The CDR3 extends over 14 amino acids. Here the CDR3 reads CASSTQVSYNEQFF. CDR3 DNA sequence: TGTGCCAGCAGCACCCAGGTGTCCTACAATGAGCAGTTCTTC.

The DNA of the CDR3 is TGTGCCAGCAGCCAAGTTAAGGCGGGCCTAGGAACTGAAGCTTTCTTT. Translated, it gives CASSQVKAGLGTEAFF. This chain joins TRBV3-1 and TRBJ1-1, with D hard to call. Per germline, CDR1 LGHDT and CDR2 YNNKEL (reference sequence). The CDR3 sequence is 16 residues long. The V end was cut by 1 base, the J end by 5 bases, with 17 bases between. The full variable domain, rest sourced from reference TRBV3-1 and TRBJ1-1, is DTAVSQTPKYLVTQMGNDKSIKCEQNLGHDTMYWYKQDSKKFLKIMFSYNNKELIINETVPNRFSPKSPDKAHLNLHINSLELGDSAVYFCASSQVKAGLGTEAFFGQGTRLTVV.

In its sample, this clonotype was seen a few times. J is TRBJ2-2 and V is TRBV18; TRBD1 matches 9 bases. Germline CDR1 and CDR2: KGHSH and LQKENI. There are 17 residues in the CDR3. V was clipped by 0 bases and J by 0 bases; unmatched bases: 2. CDR3 loop: CASSPPTGGPNTGELFF. CDR3 nucleotide sequence: TGTGCCAGCTCACCACCTACAGGGGGCCCGAACACCGGGGAGCTGTTTTTT.

V usage is TRBV4-3 and J usage is TRBJ2-3; D unresolved. The germline V gene has CDR1 LGHNA and CDR2 YSLEER. V lost 0 bases and J lost 2, with 9 bases in between. This CDR3 contains 15 residues. The CDR3 reads CASSQDLPNTDTQYF. The CDR3 nucleotides are TGCGCCAGCAGCCAAGATTTGCCCAACACAGATACGCAGTATTTT.

A few counts support this clonotype. The V gene is TRBV18, the J gene TRBJ2-7, with 8 positions matching TRBD1. CDR1 is KGHSH and CDR2 is LQKENI in the germline V gene. Unmatched junction bases numbered 11, after V lost 6 bases and J lost 4 bases. The CDR3 runs to 15 residues. DNA for the CDR3: TGTGCCAGCTCCCCGCCCGGGACAGGTCGATACGAGCAGTACTTC. Its translation is CASSPPGTGRYEQYF.

This clonotype showed up just a few times. DNA for the CDR3: TGTGCCAGCAGTATATGGGGGGGAGGCCAAGAGACCCAGTACTTC. Protein sequence: CASSIWGGGQETQYF. The V call is TRBV12-3 or TRBV12-4, the J call TRBJ2-5; 7 nucleotides agree with TRBD2. V trimming: 5 bases; J trimming: 1 base; junction bases outside the gene matches: 7. CDR3 length: 15 amino acids.

The genes are TRBV19 and TRBJ2-2; D assignment may be TRBD1 or TRBD2 (5 bases each). The CDR3 extends over 15 amino acids. CDR1 is LNHDA, CDR2 SQIVND, per germline (reference sequence). V lost 3 bases, J lost 5 bases, and 13 bases lay in between. The CDR3 sequence: CASSIPGTRTGELFF. CDR3 nucleotides: TGTGCCAGTAGTATTCCCGGGACCAGGACCGGGGAGCTGTTTTTT.

The sample holds a few counts of this clonotype. The J gene is TRBJ2-1, the V gene TRBV7-2; tentative D call: TRBD1 (5 bases). CDR1 and CDR2 from the germline V gene are SGHTA and FQGNSA. This CDR3 spans 15 amino acids. The V and J ends lost 5 bases and 0 bases respectively, with 11 bases between them. CDR3 coding DNA: TGTGCCAGCAGCCCACAGGACCGCTCCTACAATGAGCAGTTCTTC. Translating it yields CASSPQDRSYNEQFF.

The chain is built from TRBV5-1 and TRBJ1-2, with D unresolved. Trimming took off 5 bases at V and 14 bases at J, with 22 bases between the two ends. This CDR3 comprises 13 residues. Germline lookup yields CDR1 SGHRS and CDR2 YFSETQ. CDR3 loop: CASSFDRITALTF. CDR3 coding DNA: TGCGCCAGCAGTTTCGATCGTATCACGGCGCTGACCTTC.

The chain couples TRBV7-8 to TRBJ2-7; no clear D gene. V was pared by 3 bases and J by 5 bases, with 17 bases between. The CDR3 loop spans 15 amino acids. Germline V lookup: CDR1 SGHVS, CDR2 FQNEAQ. The CDR3 DNA sequence: TGTGCCAGCAGCTTTGCGCGGCACCAAGTGGACGAGCAGTACTTC. As protein: CASSFARHQVDEQYF.

The genes are TRBV4-1 and TRBJ2-7, with D possibly being TRBD1 (5 bases). The germline CDR1 and CDR2 sequences are MGHRA and YSYEKL. This CDR3 spans 15 amino acids. Trimming pared 1 base from V and 2 bases from J, leaving 12 bases between. CDR3 loop: CASSQAWAGTYEQYF. CDR3 nucleotide sequence: TGCGCCAGCAGCCAAGCCTGGGCAGGGACCTACGAGCAGTACTTC.

This clonotype came up a few times. The chain employs TRBV20-1 and TRBJ2-3; 8 nucleotides match TRBD1. The V gene's germline CDR1 is DFQATT and CDR2 SNEGSKA (reference sequence). V was pared by 6 bases and J by 2 bases, with 4 bases of the junction left unmatched. The CDR3 loop spans 13 amino acids. The CDR3, as DNA: TGCAGTGCCCCGGACAGGGTCACAGATACGCAGTATTTT. Amino acids: CSAPDRVTDTQYF.

V is TRBV7-9 and J is TRBJ2-1, with 15 bases matching TRBD2. Trimming removed 5 bases from V and 4 bases from J; junction bases left unmatched: 6. Germline V gene lookup returns CDR1 SEHNR and CDR2 FQNEAQ (reference sequence). CDR3 length: 17 amino acids. The CDR3 region is CASSPHGLAGGYNEQFF. CDR3 coding DNA: TGTGCCAGCAGCCCTCACGGACTAGCGGGAGGGTACAATGAGCAGTTCTTC.

This clonotype was counted between two and nine times. This sequence joins TRBV20-1 and TRBJ2-7; the match to TRBD2 covers 7 bases. The CDR3 extends over 14 amino acids. V gave up 4 bases and J gave up 4 bases; unmatched junction bases: 10. Germline CDR1 DFQATT, CDR2 SNEGSKA (reference sequence). In DNA, the CDR3 is TGCAGTGCTACCAAAGGCGGGAGACTATACGAGCAGTACTTC. This translates into CSATKGGRLYEQYF.

The chain is built from TRBV24-1 and TRBJ2-2; TRBD1 is a possible D gene (6 bases). The germline CDR1 and CDR2 sequences are KGHDR and SFDVKD. The CDR3 is 14 amino acids. Trimming cost V 9 bases and J 2 bases, with 12 bases left between them. CDR3 coding DNA: TGTGCCACCTCCGGGACATCAAACACCGGGGAGCTGTTTTTT. This codes for CATSGTSNTGELFF.

This clonotype was detected only a few times. The gene calls are TRBV7-9 and TRBJ2-2; weak D call: TRBD1 (5 bases). CDR1 is SEHNR and CDR2 is FQNEAQ in the germline V gene (reference sequence). The V and J ends lost 5 bases and 4 bases respectively, with 14 bases between them. The CDR3 sequence is 15 residues long. The CDR3 coding sequence is TGTGCCAGCAGCCCGACAGAGAGACGCACCGGGGAGCTGTTTTTT. It specifies CASSPTERRTGELFF.

This clonotype was seen more than once but under ten times. The CDR3 spells CASSFTPGLYNEQFF. The CDR3 coding sequence is TGTGCCAGCAGCTTCACCCCCGGCCTCTACAATGAGCAGTTCTTC. V is TRBV7-3 and J is TRBJ2-1, with no clear D. Germline assignment: CDR1 SGHTA and CDR2 FQGTGA. Trimming took 3 bases from V and 3 from J, leaving 12 bases between them. This CDR3 is built from 15 residues.

This clonotype showed up many times. It is likely a read error, because the conserved phenylalanine at the end of the CDR3 is missing. The DNA is left out, because the CDR3 cannot be placed on it with certainty; the CDR3 is given as TCRdb lists it. This chain connects TRBV7-9 to TRBJ2-4; the table's TRBD1 call for D was not verified on the DNA. The CDR3 is 11 amino acids in total, end residues counted. Germline V gene data show CDR1 as SEHNR and CDR2 as FQNEAQ (reference sequence). The CDR3 spells CASSWQGAGRG.

This sequence joins TRBV7-9 and TRBJ2-7, with D unclear. Germline V gene lookup returns CDR1 SEHNR and CDR2 FQNEAQ (reference sequence). The CDR3 has 13 amino acids. Trimming shortened V by 5 bases and J by 3 bases, and 11 bases separated the two germline ends. The CDR3 region is CASSVTENYEQYF. CDR3 nucleotide sequence: TGTGCCAGCAGCGTTACAGAGAACTACGAGCAGTACTTC.

The gene calls are TRBV19 and TRBJ2-6, with D maybe TRBD1 (5 bases). The CDR3 spans 15 residues. Germline V gene lookup returns CDR1 LNHDA and CDR2 SQIVND (reference sequence). The ends were cut back, 3 bases at V and 5 bases at J, with 11 bases in the middle. The CDR3 region is CASSIQGPRANVLTF. DNA for the CDR3: TGTGCCAGTAGTATCCAGGGCCCCAGGGCCAACGTCCTGACTTTC. The full variable domain, in which reference TRBV19 and TRBJ2-6 provide the parts outside the CDR3, is DGGITQSPKYLFRKEGQNVTLSCEQNLNHDAMYWYRQDPGQGLRLIYYSQIVNDFQKGDIAEGYSVSREKKESFPLTVTSAQKNPTAFYLCASSIQGPRANVLTFGAGSRLTVL.

This clonotype has more than one count but fewer than ten. The chain combines TRBV15 with TRBJ2-3, with no clear D. The CDR3 sequence is 15 residues long. V lost 0 bases to trimming and J lost 8 bases, with 15 bases between them. In germline, CDR1 is LNHNV, CDR2 YYDKDF (reference sequence). CDR3 sequence reads: CATSRDMAPDPTQYF. The CDR3 DNA is TGTGCCACCAGCAGAGATATGGCCCCTGATCCTACGCAGTATTTT. Together with reference TRBV15 and TRBJ2-3, the CDR3 gives the full variable domain: DAMVIQNPRYQVTQFGKPVTLSCSQTLNHNVMYWYQQKSSQAPKLLFHYYDKDFNNEADTPDNFQSRRPNTSFCFLDIRSPGLGDTAMYLCATSRDMAPDPTQYFGPGTRLTVL.